The present TCR beta chain was sequenced within a study of PD-L1 blockade in urothelial cancer. Across the study: Beginning in about 2014, patients received atezolizumab, given as 1,200 mg intravenously every 3 weeks. Patients' histories included 0 to 3 prior chemotherapy regimens.

Findings of the study overall: Patients who had durable benefit saw their tumor-associated blood clones expand more at 3 weeks.

Germline V CDR1 and CDR2: SNHLY, FYNNEI. Deletions cut 2 bases from V and 0 bases from J, with 8 bases between. This CDR3 region has 15 residues. For this clone: What it binds is not known.

Clones were sequenced by immunoSEQ multiplex PCR, and TCRdb holds only the in-frame ones, with some missing. The table has about 45,000 clones, approximately 88% seen once. Samples were collected from each patient before treatment and during treatment. Each patient gave between 1 and 8 of them in total. The chain uses TRBV2 and TRBJ2-1, with unresolved D. The clonotype comes from a man at least 80 years old with urothelial cancer. This specimen was PBMCs, taken around atezolizumab (anti-PD-L1) treatment. The CDR3 region is CASSETRSSYNEQFF. The CDR3 nucleotides read TGTGCCAGCAGTGAAACGAGAAGCTCCTACAATGAGCAGTTCTTC.